This TCR beta chain stems from a study of T cells after yellow fever vaccination. TCRdb re-analysed the 5' RACE reads in MiXCR, keeping a single row per CDR3 protein. Of 350,000 to 450,000 distinct CDR3 sequences listed, roughly a sixth are singletons. Germline V gene lookup returns CDR1 SEHNR and CDR2 FQNEAQ (reference sequence). The CDR3 runs 14 residues. V was clipped by 5 bases and J by 4 bases; unmatched bases: 5. The chain joins TRBV7-9 to TRBJ1-5; TRBD1 matches 7 bases. This TCR was recovered from a man between 18 and 35 years old who received the YFV17D yellow fever vaccine. The source material was PBMCs, sampled before the yellow fever booster vaccination. The CDR3 is CASSGGTENQPQHF. The CDR3 DNA sequence: TGTGCCAGCAGCGGAGGGACAGAGAATCAGCCCCAGCATTTT.